This T cell receptor beta chain derives from a study of monozygotic twins with inflammatory bowel disease (dated by TCRdb to between 2018 and 2021). Notes on the research overall: A total of approximately 30 monozygotic twin pairs were included in the full study, comprising nine German pairs (four IBD-concordant, five IBD-discordant) and 19 IBD-discordant Danish pairs. Disease-associated traits were sought mainly through comparisons between IBD patients and their genetically identical healthy co-twins within discordant pairs. Each individual had, on average, about 151 000 unique TCRalpha sequences and 181 000 unique TCRbeta sequences available for analysis.

Via the germline V gene, CDR1 is KGHSH and CDR2 LQKENI. From cysteine to phenylalanine, the CDR3 is 19 amino acids long. No DNA has been recorded. On this clonotype: Its antigen is still unknown.

From each donor, an approximately 2.5 ml peripheral blood sample was drawn into PAXgene tubes and stored at -80 degrees C. Without T cell sorting, total RNA was isolated from whole blood using the PAXgene blood miRNA kit on an automated QIAcube. Deep TCRalpha and TCRbeta repertoire profiling with unique molecular barcoding was performed on peripheral blood of monozygotic twin pairs concordant or discordant for inflammatory bowel disease. Smoking habits were recorded for all twin pairs, and individuals were classified as current, former or never smokers. What the authors observed across the whole study: The analysis was unable to tell different T cell subtypes apart. TCRbeta repertoire diversity, by inverse Simpson index, was decreased in IBD patients compared with their healthy co-twins. Repertoire similarity did not differ between concordant and discordant twins, possibly due to limited statistical power. Fewer clonotypes were shared with other individuals by IBD patients than by healthy twins, most markedly in patients showing signs of disease activity. Background noise and inter-individual variability may have been introduced into the repertoires by the differing immunosuppressive treatments among patients. The results gave no support for a single strong signal or clonotype linked to IBD.

Library preparation employed 5' RACE. The input for every TCR library was roughly 3,200 ng of total RNA. For each sample, cDNA synthesis was carried out in eight separate reactions using SMARTScribe reverse transcriptase. During cDNA synthesis, template switching introduced unique molecular identifiers that contained a 6-nucleotide sample barcode. Two nested PCRs of about 16 and 10 cycles amplified the TCRalpha and TCRbeta cDNA, and bead purification followed each PCR. Before amplification, the cDNA was treated with uracil DNA-glycosylase and purified using the QIAquick PCR purification kit. The second PCR added Illumina TruSeq-compatible adapters along with sample-specific barcodes. Library quality and concentration were assessed using TapeStation and Qubit, and about 5 ng of each library was pooled. Sequencing of the pooled libraries was done on an Illumina HiSeq2500 single-index Rapid Run using custom sequencing primers and 2 x 100 bp reads. In the source study's methods: UMI-based consensus assembly with MiGEC version 1.2.6 was used to correct PCR and sequencing errors. MiXCR version 2.1.1 was used for V(D)J alignment, clonotype assembly and CDR3 extraction. Normalisation of gene usage, clonotype sharing and MAIT/NKT TCR abundance was achieved by analysing the top 1000, 10 000 and 20 000 clonotypes per sample. Diversity was computed as the inverse Simpson index with the vegan R package after downsampling to 27 000 UMIs. Paired Mann-Whitney U tests on discordant twin pairs were used, with Benjamini-Hochberg multiple-testing correction. The reads went through TCRdb reprocessing, and each CDR3 protein sequence gets one entry with no DNA. Clone size and V and J calls follow TCRdb, not the original study. This sample's clone table shows hundreds of thousands of distinct CDR3 sequences. The ten largest account for roughly 2.3% of the sample.

The clonotype comes from a human donor with ulcerative colitis or Crohn's disease, or a healthy co-twin of an affected twin (not recorded which). The specimen sequenced was blood. The sequence links TRBV18 to TRBJ2-6. The CDR3 amino acid sequence is: CASSPLGLEKDSGANVLTF.